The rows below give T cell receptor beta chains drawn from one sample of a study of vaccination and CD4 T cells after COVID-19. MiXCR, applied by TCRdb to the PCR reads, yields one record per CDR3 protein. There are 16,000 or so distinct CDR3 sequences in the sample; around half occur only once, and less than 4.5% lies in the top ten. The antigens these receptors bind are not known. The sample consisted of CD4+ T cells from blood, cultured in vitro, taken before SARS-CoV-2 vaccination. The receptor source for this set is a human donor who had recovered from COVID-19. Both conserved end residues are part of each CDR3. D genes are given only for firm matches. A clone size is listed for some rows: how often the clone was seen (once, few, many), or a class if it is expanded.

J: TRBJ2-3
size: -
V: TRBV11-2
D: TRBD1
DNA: TGTGCCAGCAACCAGGGGGCTCGAAGCACAGATACGCAGTATTTT
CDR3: CASNQGARSTDTQYF

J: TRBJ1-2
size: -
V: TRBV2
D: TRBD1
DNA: TGTGCCACCAAGACAGGGTCGGGCTATGGCTACACCTTC
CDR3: CATKTGSGYGYTF

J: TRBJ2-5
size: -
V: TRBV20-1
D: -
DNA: TGCAGTGCATTACTCGAGCCGACCCAGTACTTC
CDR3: CSALLEPTQYF

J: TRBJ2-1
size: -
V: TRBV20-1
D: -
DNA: TGCAGTGCTAGCCGATCGTACAATGAGCAGTTCTTC
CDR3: CSASRSYNEQFF

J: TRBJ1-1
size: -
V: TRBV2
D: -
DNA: TGTGCCAGCAGTGTCCCGTACACTGAAGCTTTCTTT
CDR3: CASSVPYTEAFF

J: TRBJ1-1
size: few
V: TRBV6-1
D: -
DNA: TGTGCCAGCAGTACACAGAACACTGAAGCTTTCTTT
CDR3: CASSTQNTEAFF

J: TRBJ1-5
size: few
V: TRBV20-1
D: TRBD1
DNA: TGCAGTGCCACGGCTTGGGACAGGGACGACGGCAATCAGCCCCAGCATTTT
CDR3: CSATAWDRDDGNQPQHF

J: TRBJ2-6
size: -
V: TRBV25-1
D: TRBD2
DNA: TGTGCCAGCAGTGGGACCGGGGGGGAGGCCAACGTCCTGACTTTC
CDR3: CASSGTGGEANVLTF

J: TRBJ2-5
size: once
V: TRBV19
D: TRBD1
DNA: TGTGCCAGTAGTATGGGACAGGGCCAAGAGACCCAGTACTTC
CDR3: CASSMGQGQETQYF

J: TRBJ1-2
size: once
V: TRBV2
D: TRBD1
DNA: TGTGCCAGCAAGACAGGGTACTATGGCTACACCTTC
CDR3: CASKTGYYGYTF

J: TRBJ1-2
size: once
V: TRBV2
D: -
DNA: TGTGCCAGCATTCTGGGAGGGGCTCGATCGGACAGCCACAGGGGCTACACCTTC
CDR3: CASILGGARSDSHRGYTF

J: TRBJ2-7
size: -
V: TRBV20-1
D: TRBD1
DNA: TGCAGTGCTGACTCAGGGGGCTCGGGGGACCACGAGCAGTACTTC
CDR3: CSADSGGSGDHEQYF

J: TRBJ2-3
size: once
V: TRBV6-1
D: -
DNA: TGTGCCAGCAGTAAGGGACATAGTAGCACAGATACGCAGTATTTT
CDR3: CASSKGHSSTDTQYF

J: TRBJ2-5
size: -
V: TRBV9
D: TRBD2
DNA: TGTGCCAGCAGCCCGGGGGGGGATGGACGAGAGACCCAGTACTTC
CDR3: CASSPGGDGRETQYF

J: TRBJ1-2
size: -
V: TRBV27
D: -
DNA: TGTGCCAGCAGTTTGGGGCAGGGCTACTATGGCTACACCTTC
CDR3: CASSLGQGYYGYTF

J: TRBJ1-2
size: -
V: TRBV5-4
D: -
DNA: TGTGCCAGCAGCTTGCCAGGGACGGGTTCGGACGGCTACACCTTC
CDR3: CASSLPGTGSDGYTF

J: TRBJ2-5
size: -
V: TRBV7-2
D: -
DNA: TGTGCCACCCGTAGGGCCCTACGGGAGACCCAGTACTTC
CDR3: CATRRALRETQYF

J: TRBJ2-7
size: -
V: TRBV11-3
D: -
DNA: TGTGCCAGCAGCCCCAGGGGGGGGGCGGCCTACGAGCAGTACTTC
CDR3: CASSPRGGAAYEQYF

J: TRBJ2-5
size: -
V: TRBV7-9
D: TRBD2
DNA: TGTGCCAGCAGCCTAGCGGGAGGGAGGGGACCCCAAGAGACCCAGTACTTC
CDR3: CASSLAGGRGPQETQYF

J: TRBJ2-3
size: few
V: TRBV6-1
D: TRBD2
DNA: TGTGCCAGCAGCCTAGCGGGGAAGCAGTATTTT
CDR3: CASSLAGKQYF

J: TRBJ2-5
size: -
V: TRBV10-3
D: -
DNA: TGTGCCATCAGTGAGAGGCAGCAAGAGACCCAGTACTTC
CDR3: CAISERQQETQYF

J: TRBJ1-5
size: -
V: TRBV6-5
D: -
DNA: TGTGCCAGCAGTTATAATTGGGACATCAGCGGAGGACAGCCCCAGCATTTT
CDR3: CASSYNWDISGGQPQHF

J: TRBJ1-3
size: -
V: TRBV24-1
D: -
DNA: TGTGCCACCAGTGGGGAGGTGAGCGGAAACACCATATATTTT
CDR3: CATSGEVSGNTIYF

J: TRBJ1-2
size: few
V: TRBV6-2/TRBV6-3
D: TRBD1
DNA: TGTGCCAGCAGTCAGGGGGTAACGCGGGGCTACACCTTC
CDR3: CASSQGVTRGYTF

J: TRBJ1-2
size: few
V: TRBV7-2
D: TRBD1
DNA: TGTGCCAGCAGCCGCACAGGGACAGGGGACAACTATGGCTACACCTTC
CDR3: CASSRTGTGDNYGYTF

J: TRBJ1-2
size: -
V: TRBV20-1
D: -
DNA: TGCAGTGCTAGGGAGGGGGGGGGTGGCTACACCTTC
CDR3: CSAREGGGGYTF

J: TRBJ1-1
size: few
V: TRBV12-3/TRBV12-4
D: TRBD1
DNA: TGTGCCAGCAGCCGGACAGGGGGCACTGAAGCTTTCTTT
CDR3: CASSRTGGTEAFF

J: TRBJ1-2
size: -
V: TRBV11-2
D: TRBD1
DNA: TGTGCCAGCAGCTTAGAGGGACAGGGAATCTATGGCTACACCTTC
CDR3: CASSLEGQGIYGYTF

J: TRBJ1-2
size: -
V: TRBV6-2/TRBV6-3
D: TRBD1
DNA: TGTGCCAGCAAGCGGACAGGGAACTATGGCTACACCTTC
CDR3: CASKRTGNYGYTF

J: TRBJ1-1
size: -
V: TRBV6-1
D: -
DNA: TGTGCCAGCAGTCCGACCGGAGAGGGCACTGAAGCTTTCTTT
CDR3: CASSPTGEGTEAFF

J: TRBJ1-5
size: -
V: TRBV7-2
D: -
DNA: TGTGCCAGCAGCTTAACGGGAAATCAGCCCCAGCATTTT
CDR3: CASSLTGNQPQHF

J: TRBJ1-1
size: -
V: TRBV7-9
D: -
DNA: TGTGCCAGCAGTCCGACAGTAAGGAACACTGAAGCTTTCTTT
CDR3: CASSPTVRNTEAFF

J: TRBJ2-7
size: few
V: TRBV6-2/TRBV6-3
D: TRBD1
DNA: TGTGCCAGCAGTTACCAGCTGTCGGGACAGGGTCCCTACGAGCAGTACTTC
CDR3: CASSYQLSGQGPYEQYF

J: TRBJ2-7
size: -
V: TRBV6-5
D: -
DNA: TGTGCCAGCAGTTCAGACTGGTTACGCGAGCAGTACTTC
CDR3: CASSSDWLREQYF

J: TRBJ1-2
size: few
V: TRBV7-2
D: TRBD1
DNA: TGTGCCAGCAGCCACGATAGGGGGCATGGCTACACCTTC
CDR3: CASSHDRGHGYTF

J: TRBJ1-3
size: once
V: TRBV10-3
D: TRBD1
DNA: TGTGCCACTACAGGGACAGCTGGAAACACCATATATTTT
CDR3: CATTGTAGNTIYF

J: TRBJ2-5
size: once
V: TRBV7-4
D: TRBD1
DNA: TGTGCCAGCAGCGTAGGACAGGGGCAAGAGACCCAGTACTTC
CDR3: CASSVGQGQETQYF

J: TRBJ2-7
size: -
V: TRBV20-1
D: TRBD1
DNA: TGCAGTGCTAGAGATCGTCGGACAGGGACCGGCGAGCAGTACTTC
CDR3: CSARDRRTGTGEQYF

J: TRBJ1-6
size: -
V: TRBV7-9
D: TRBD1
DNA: TGTGCCAGCAGCTTAGGGGGGACAGGGGCACCCCTCCACTTT
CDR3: CASSLGGTGAPLHF

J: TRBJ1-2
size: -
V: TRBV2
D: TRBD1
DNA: TGTGCCAGCAGAGGACAGGGCGTAAACACCTTCTATGGCTACACCTTC
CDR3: CASRGQGVNTFYGYTF

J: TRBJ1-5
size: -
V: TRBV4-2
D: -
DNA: TGTGCCAGCAGCCAAGGGGACCAAGGGGATAGCAATCAGCCCCAGCATTTT
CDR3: CASSQGDQGDSNQPQHF

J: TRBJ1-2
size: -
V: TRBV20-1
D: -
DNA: TGCAGTGTACCAGCTAACTATGGCTACACCTTC
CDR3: CSVPANYGYTF

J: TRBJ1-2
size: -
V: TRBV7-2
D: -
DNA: TGTGCCAGCAGCTTAGGGGGGGACATCTTCAACTATGGCTACACCTTC
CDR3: CASSLGGDIFNYGYTF

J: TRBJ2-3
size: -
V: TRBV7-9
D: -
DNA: TGTGCCAGCAGCGGGGCAGATACGCAGTATTTT
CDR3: CASSGADTQYF

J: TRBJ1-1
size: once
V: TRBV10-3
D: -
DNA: TGTGCCATCAGTGGGAAGGGGGGCTACGACACTGAAGCTTTCTTT
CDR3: CAISGKGGYDTEAFF

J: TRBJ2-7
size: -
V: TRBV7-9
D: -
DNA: TGTGCCAGCAGCTTAGGTTTAACAGGTGGGAAGTCCGAGCAGTACTTC
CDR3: CASSLGLTGGKSEQYF

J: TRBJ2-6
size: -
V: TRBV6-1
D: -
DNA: TGTGCCAGCGGACGGAGGACGCCTGGGGCCAACGTCCTGACTTTC
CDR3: CASGRRTPGANVLTF

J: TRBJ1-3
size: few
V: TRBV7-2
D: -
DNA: TGTGCCAGCAGCGCGCAAAAAGGGGACACCATATATTTT
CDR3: CASSAQKGDTIYF

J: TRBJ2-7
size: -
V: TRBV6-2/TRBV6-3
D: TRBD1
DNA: TGTGCCAGCAGTTACGGTGGGACAGTCTACGAGCAGTACTTC
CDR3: CASSYGGTVYEQYF

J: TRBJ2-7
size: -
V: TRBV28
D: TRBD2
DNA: TGTGCCAGCAGTCGGACGGGACTAGCGGGAGTCGAGCAGTACTTC
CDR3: CASSRTGLAGVEQYF

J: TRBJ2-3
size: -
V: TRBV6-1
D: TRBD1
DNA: TGTGCCAGCAGTCCACACAGGGGGTTGGGCACAGATACGCAGTATTTT
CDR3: CASSPHRGLGTDTQYF